Each of the 25 T cell receptor beta chains below was sequenced from the same sample in a study of human T cells and chemical hapten exposure. TCRdb re-analysed the RACE reads in MiXCR, keeping a single row per CDR3 protein. The table records tens of thousands of distinct CDR3 sequences, approximately 11% of them present only once. Time point in this sample: patch test 3, about 24 weeks after DPC sensitization. Indicated treatment: therapeutic diphenylcyclopropenone sensitization with weekly scalp DPC. The specimen was whole blood, collected in connection with sensitization to the hapten diphenylcyclopropenone (DPC). Receptor source: a woman aged 25 to 39 with alopecia areata. Some clones in this sample may be carry-over from other donors' samples.

This chain connects TRBV18 to TRBJ1-3; D gene ambiguous. V lost 3 bases and J 0 bases, leaving 15 bases between the germline ends. The CDR3 is 17 residues long. CDR1 KGHSH and CDR2 LQKENI come from the germline V gene. This CDR3 reads CASSPRRAVSSGNTIYF. In DNA, the CDR3 is TGTGCCAGCTCACCCCGTCGGGCGGTTAGCTCTGGAAACACCATATATTTT.

The CDR3 reads CASSQKGTGNTIYF. CDR3 bases: TGTGCCAGCAGCCAAAAGGGGACTGGAAACACCATATATTTT. The chain employs TRBV3-1 and TRBJ1-3; D might be TRBD1 (5 bases). The CDR3 length is 14 residues. CDR1 is LGHDT, CDR2 YNNKEL, per germline (reference sequence). The V and J ends lost 2 bases and 2 bases respectively, with 7 bases between them.

Ten or more counts support this clonotype. This chain joins TRBV7-9 and TRBJ1-5; D possibly corresponds to TRBD1 (5 bases). Deletions cut 5 bases from V and 9 bases from J, with 14 bases between. In germline, CDR1 is SEHNR, CDR2 FQNEAQ (reference sequence). The CDR3 spans 13 residues. CDR3 bases: TGTGCCAGCAGCCCCGGGCCAGGGAGGCCCCAGCATTTT. This translates into CASSPGPGRPQHF. Full variable domain (outside the CDR3, taken from reference TRBV7-9 and TRBJ1-5): DTGVSQNPRHKITKRGQNVTFRCDPISEHNRLYWYRQTLGQGPEFLTYFQNEAQLEKSRLLSDRFSAERPKGSFSTLEIQRTEQGDSAMYLCASSPGPGRPQHFGDGTRLSIL.

The chain combines TRBV7-2 with TRBJ2-5; D is unclear. Germline CDR1 is SGHTA and CDR2 is FQGNSA. V shed 4 bases and J shed 5 bases, with 8 bases lying between them. CDR3 size: 12 residues. The CDR3 bases are TGTGCCAGCAGCTCCCAGTTGGAGACCCAGTACTTC. Translated, it gives CASSSQLETQYF.

This clonotype was detected many times. The chain employs TRBV11-3 and TRBJ1-3; D unresolved. The V end lost 4 bases, the J end lost 6 bases, and 10 bases lay between the germline ends. This CDR3 is 13 amino acids long. Per the germline V gene, CDR1 is SGHNT and CDR2 is YENEEA. The CDR3: CASSSPRENTIYF. CDR3 sequence (DNA): TGTGCCAGCAGCTCGCCGAGAGAAAACACCATATATTTT.

This clonotype was observed a handful of times. The chain recombines TRBV28 with TRBJ1-2; D is undetermined. Trimming removed 10 bases from V and 2 bases from J, with 11 bases in between. Per the germline V gene, CDR1 is MDHEN and CDR2 is SYDVKM. This CDR3 comprises 12 residues. CDR3 coding DNA: TGTGCCATCCAGGACGGAAACTATGGCTACACCTTC. The encoded protein is CAIQDGNYGYTF.

The rearrangement links TRBV18 to TRBJ2-7; possibly TRBD2 for D (5 bases). Trimming took off 4 bases at V and 0 bases at J, with 19 bases between the two ends. CDR1 and CDR2 (germline): KGHSH, LQKENI. CDR3 length: 17 residues. The CDR3 nucleotides read TGTGCCAGCTCACGGCAACCCGGGGAACTCCTCTCCTACGAGCAGTACTTC. Translated, it gives CASSRQPGELLSYEQYF.

The chain carries TRBV30 and TRBJ2-1; 7 positions match TRBD2. Unmatched junction bases numbered 7, after V lost 0 bases and J lost 8 bases. This CDR3 comprises 14 residues. CDR1 is GTSNPN and CDR2 is SVGIG in the germline V gene (reference sequence). This chain's CDR3 is CAWSVVAGVDEQFF. The CDR3 DNA reads TGTGCCTGGAGTGTAGTGGCGGGGGTGGATGAGCAGTTCTTC. Using reference TRBV30 and TRBJ2-1 for the parts outside the CDR3, the full variable domain is SQTIHQWPATLVQPVGSPLSLECTVEGTSNPNLYWYRQAAGRGLQLLFYSVGIGQISSEVPQNLSASRPQDRQFILSSKKLLLSDSGFYLCAWSVVAGVDEQFFGPGTRLTVL.

This clonotype occurred a few times. The chain employs TRBV14 and TRBJ2-1; 8 nucleotides agree with TRBD1. This CDR3 region has 16 residues. Trimming took 2 bases from V and 4 from J; bases not matched to a gene: 7. CDR1 and CDR2 (germline): SGHDN, FVKESK. The CDR3 loop reads CASSQIAGGSYNEQFF. The CDR3 coding sequence is TGTGCCAGCAGCCAAATAGCAGGGGGCTCATACAATGAGCAGTTCTTC.

This clonotype appeared a few times. The chain links TRBV7-2 to TRBJ1-1, with D perhaps matching TRBD1 (5 bases). Deletions cut 2 bases from V and 6 bases from J, with 10 bases between. Per the germline V gene, CDR1 is SGHTA and CDR2 is FQGNSA. There are 13 residues in the CDR3. CDR3 sequence reads: CASSLPGAPEAFF. The DNA of the CDR3 is TGTGCCAGCAGCTTACCCGGGGCCCCTGAAGCTTTCTTT.

This chain connects TRBV7-2 to TRBJ2-7; D not certain. V dropped 5 bases and J dropped 4 bases, with 9 bases sitting between them. Germline V lookup: CDR1 SGHTA, CDR2 FQGNSA. CDR3 length: 12 amino acids. In nucleotides, the CDR3 is TGTGCCAGCAGCCGGGCACAGTACGAGCAGTACTTC. Residues: CASSRAQYEQYF.

This clonotype was seen at least ten times. This chain connects TRBV6-2 or TRBV6-3 to TRBJ2-1; D gene unclear. V was pared by 2 bases and J by 0 bases, with 11 bases between. Per the germline V gene, CDR1 is MNHEY and CDR2 is SVGEGT. CDR3 size: 16 residues. The CDR3 DNA reads as TGTGCCAGCAGTTACGGACCGCCCAGCTCCTACAATGAGCAGTTCTTC. It codes for CASSYGPPSSYNEQFF.

This chain joins TRBV5-1 and TRBJ1-1; D might be TRBD1 (5 bases). Germline CDR1 is SGHRS and CDR2 is YFSETQ. This CDR3 spans 14 amino acids. V lost 0 bases and J lost 6, with 12 bases in between. The CDR3 region is CASSLAPPGPEAFF. CDR3 nucleotide sequence: TGCGCCAGCAGCTTGGCACCCCCGGGACCTGAAGCTTTCTTT.

The chain combines TRBV28 with TRBJ2-7, with TRBD1 as a possible D gene (6 bases). The V gene's germline CDR1 is MDHEN and CDR2 SYDVKM. The CDR3 is 16 residues long. With 3 bases removed from V and 6 bases from J, the gap between germline ends came to 21 bases. CDR3 sequence: CASSFIQGQVLSEQYF. CDR3 nucleotide sequence: TGTGCCAGCAGTTTCATTCAGGGACAAGTCCTCAGCGAGCAGTACTTC. The whole variable domain, filled in from reference TRBV28 and TRBJ2-7, reads DVKVTQSSRYLVKRTGEKVFLECVQDMDHENMFWYRQDPGLGLRLIYFSYDVKMKEKGDIPEGYSVSREKKERFSLILESASTNQTSMYLCASSFIQGQVLSEQYFGPGTRLTVT.

This clonotype was observed a handful of times. The chain links TRBV20-1 to TRBJ2-5, with D perhaps TRBD2 (5 bases). CDR1 DFQATT and CDR2 SNEGSKA come from the germline V gene (reference sequence). V was trimmed by 6 bases and J by 0 bases, leaving 14 bases between them. The length of the CDR3 is 14 residues. CDR3 sequence: CSAPEVQYQETQYF. In nucleotides, the CDR3 is TGCAGTGCCCCGGAGGTCCAGTACCAAGAGACCCAGTACTTC.

This clonotype was observed at least ten times. This chain joins TRBV20-1 and TRBJ2-1, with 8 bases that match TRBD2. This CDR3 has 16 amino acids. CDR1 and CDR2 from the germline V gene are DFQATT and SNEGSKA (reference sequence). V lost 3 bases, J lost 0 bases, and 7 bases stayed unmatched. The CDR3 DNA reads as TGCAGTGCTAGGTTTAGCGGGGATAACTCCTACAATGAGCAGTTCTTC. Its protein is CSARFSGDNSYNEQFF.

In this sample, this clonotype turned up a few times. V is TRBV19 and J is TRBJ2-5; 8 nucleotides agree with TRBD2. V shed 5 bases, J shed 4 bases, and the junction held 12 bases outside the gene matches. The CDR3 extends over 16 amino acids. Looked up from germline, CDR1 is LNHDA and CDR2 is SQIVND (reference sequence). The CDR3 protein is CASSSIPGLAGETQYF. The CDR3 coding sequence is TGTGCCAGTAGTTCGATCCCCGGGCTAGCGGGAGAGACCCAGTACTTC.

The V gene is TRBV5-1, the J gene TRBJ1-1; a weak D match, TRBD1 (5 bases). Germline V gives CDR1 SGHRS, CDR2 YFSETQ. Trimming left V 3 bases short and J 1 base short, with 10 bases between. This CDR3 spans 14 amino acids. CDR3 bases: TGCGCCAGCAGCTCTCGCGGACAGAACACTGAAGCTTTCTTT. Translating it yields CASSSRGQNTEAFF. Drawing the rest from reference TRBV5-1 and TRBJ1-1, the complete variable domain is KAGVTQTPRYLIKTRGQQVTLSCSPISGHRSVSWYQQTPGQGLQFLFEYFSETQRNKGNFPGRFSGRQFSNSRSEMNVSTLELGDSALYLCASSSRGQNTEAFFGQGTRLTVV.

This clonotype has a handful of counts. The chain couples TRBV12-3 or TRBV12-4 to TRBJ1-5, with 9 bases identical to TRBD1. V lost 2 bases and J lost 7; bases outside the gene matches: 6. This CDR3 is 15 amino acids long. DNA for the CDR3: TGTGCCAGCAGTTTAAGAGGACAGGGGCGCCAGCCCCAGCATTTT. It encodes CASSLRGQGRQPQHF.

This clonotype was found a few times. In DNA, the CDR3 is TGCAGCGCCGGGCTGAACACTGAAGCTTTCTTT. Amino acid sequence: CSAGLNTEAFF. This chain connects TRBV29-1 to TRBJ1-1; D gene unclear. This CDR3 contains 11 residues. With 7 bases removed from V and 0 bases from J, the gap between germline ends came to 6 bases. The germline CDR1 and CDR2 sequences are SQVTM and ANQGSEA. Full variable domain (rest looked up from reference TRBV29-1 and TRBJ1-1): SAVISQKPSRDICQRGTSLTIQCQVDSQVTMMFWYRQQPGQSLTLIATANQGSEATYESGFVIDKFPISRPNLTFSTLTVSNMSPEDSSIYLCSAGLNTEAFFGQGTRLTVV.

The chain links TRBV3-1 to TRBJ1-1; D is perhaps TRBD1 (6 bases). Germline loops: CDR1 LGHDT, CDR2 YNNKEL (reference sequence). This CDR3 is 14 amino acids long. V was clipped by 0 bases and J by 1 base, with 6 bases between them. CDR3 region: CASSQEGANTEAFF. In DNA form, the CDR3 reads TGTGCCAGCAGCCAAGAGGGGGCGAACACTGAAGCTTTCTTT.

Points on this clonotype: Its ends do not fully match the called genes, so a read error is possible. The chain joins TRBV28 to TRBJ1-5; no clear D gene. Germline values: CDR1 MDHEN, CDR2 SYDVKM. The CDR3 runs to 12 residues. Here the CDR3 DNA reads TGTGCCAGCAGTTATTCTTCCACCGGGCCGGGATTT. Translated: CASSYSSTGPGF.

This sequence joins TRBV7-2 and TRBJ2-2; D unresolved. CDR1 is SGHTA and CDR2 is FQGNSA in the germline V gene. This CDR3 is 14 amino acids long. Trimming removed 5 bases from V and 6 bases from J, with 13 bases in between. The CDR3 here is CASSIRTGPGELFF. The CDR3 nucleotides read TGTGCCAGCAGCATAAGGACCGGCCCCGGGGAGCTGTTTTTT.

V and J are TRBV12-3 or TRBV12-4 and TRBJ2-7, with 9 bases that match TRBD1. V lost 6 bases to trimming and J lost 5 bases; unmatched junction nucleotides: 5. The CDR3 is made up of 13 amino acids. CDR3 DNA sequence: TGTGCCAGCAGCCCGGACAGGGGACACGAGCAGTACTTC. It codes for CASSPDRGHEQYF.

This clonotype showed up many times. The chain carries TRBV18 and TRBJ2-5, with TRBD1 matching over 7 bases. This CDR3 region has 16 residues. V lost 0 bases and J lost 7; bases outside the gene matches: 11. Looked up from germline, CDR1 is KGHSH and CDR2 is LQKENI. This chain's CDR3 is CASSPPDPWTGGTQYF. The CDR3 DNA follows: TGTGCCAGCTCACCACCGGATCCTTGGACAGGAGGGACCCAGTACTTC.